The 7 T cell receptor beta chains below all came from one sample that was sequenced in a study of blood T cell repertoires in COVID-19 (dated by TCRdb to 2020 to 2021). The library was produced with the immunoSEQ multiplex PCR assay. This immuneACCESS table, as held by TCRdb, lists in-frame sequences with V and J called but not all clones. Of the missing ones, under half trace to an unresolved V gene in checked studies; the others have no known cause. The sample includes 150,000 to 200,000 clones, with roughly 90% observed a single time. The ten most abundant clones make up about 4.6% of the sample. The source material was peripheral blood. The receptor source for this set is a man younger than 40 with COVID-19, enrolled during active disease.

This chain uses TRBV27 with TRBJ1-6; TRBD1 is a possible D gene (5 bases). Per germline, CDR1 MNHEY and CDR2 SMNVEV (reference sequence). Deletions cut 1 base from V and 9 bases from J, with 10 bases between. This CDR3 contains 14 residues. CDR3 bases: TGTGCCAGCAGTTTATTCGGGGGAAGTTCACCCCTCCACTTT. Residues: CASSLFGGSSPLHF.

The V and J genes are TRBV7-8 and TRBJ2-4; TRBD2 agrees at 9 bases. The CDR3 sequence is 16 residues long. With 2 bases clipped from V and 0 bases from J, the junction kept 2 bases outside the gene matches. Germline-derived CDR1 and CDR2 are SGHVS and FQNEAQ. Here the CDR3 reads CASSLRAGGAKNIQYF. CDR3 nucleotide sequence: TGTGCCAGCAGCTTACGAGCGGGAGGAGCCAAAAACATTCAGTACTTC.

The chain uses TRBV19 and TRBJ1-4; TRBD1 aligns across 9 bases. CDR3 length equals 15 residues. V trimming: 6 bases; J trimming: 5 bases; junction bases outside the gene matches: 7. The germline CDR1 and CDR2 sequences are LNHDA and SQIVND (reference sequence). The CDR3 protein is CASSPPGQGNEKLFF. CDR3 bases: TGTGCCAGTAGCCCACCGGGACAGGGAAATGAAAAACTGTTTTTT.

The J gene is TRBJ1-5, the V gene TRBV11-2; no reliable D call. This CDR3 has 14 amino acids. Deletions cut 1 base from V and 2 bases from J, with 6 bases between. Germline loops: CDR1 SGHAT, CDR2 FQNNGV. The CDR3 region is CASSLGLGNQPQHF. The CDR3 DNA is TGTGCCAGCAGCTTAGGACTGGGCAATCAGCCCCAGCATTTT.

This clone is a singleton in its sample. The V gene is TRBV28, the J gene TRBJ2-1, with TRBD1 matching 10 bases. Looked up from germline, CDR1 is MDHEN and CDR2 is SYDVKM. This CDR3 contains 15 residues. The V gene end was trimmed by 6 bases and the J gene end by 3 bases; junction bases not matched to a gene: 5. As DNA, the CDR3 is TGTGCCAGCAGGTCGACAGGGGGCGACTACAATGAGCAGTTCTTC. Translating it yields CASRSTGGDYNEQFF.

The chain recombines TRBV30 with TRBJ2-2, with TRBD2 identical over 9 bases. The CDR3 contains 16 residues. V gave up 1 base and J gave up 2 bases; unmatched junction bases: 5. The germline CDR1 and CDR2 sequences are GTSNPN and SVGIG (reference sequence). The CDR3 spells CAWSGIAGANTGELFF. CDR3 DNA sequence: TGTGCCTGGAGTGGGATAGCGGGAGCCAACACCGGGGAGCTGTTTTTT.

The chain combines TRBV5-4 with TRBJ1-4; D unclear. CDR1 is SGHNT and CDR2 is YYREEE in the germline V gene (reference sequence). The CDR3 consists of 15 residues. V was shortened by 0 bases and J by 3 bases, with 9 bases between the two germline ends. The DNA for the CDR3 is TGTGCCAGCAGCTTGGGGGCGAGGGCTAATGAAAAACTGTTTTTT. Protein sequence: CASSLGARANEKLFF.